Sequencing of this T cell receptor (beta chain) was carried out in a study of blood T cell repertoires in COVID-19 (TCRdb year 2020). Notes on the research overall: The collaborator samples originated in the United States, Italy and Spain and spanned the acute and convalescent phases of COVID-19. The material from the prospective study consisted of cDNA or gDNA derived from T cells, B-cell-depleted T cells, or PBMCs. Deeply sampled blood TCRbeta repertoires from subjects exposed to, actively infected with, or recovered from COVID-19 were included in the dataset. The repertoires were released in a freely available public database intended as a resource for research on the immune response to SARS-CoV-2. The samples were drawn from two sources: the first 160 participants of the ongoing ImmuneRACE study, and 1,000 to 1,500 subjects contributed by 6 global collaborators. The sample metadata nearly always contained a de-identified subject ID, COVID-19 status, age in years and sex. Where available, HLA class I and class II types were obtained from metadata supplied by the sample provider rather than from assay-based typing.

One collaborating source in Seattle enrolled patients during active infection and followed them longitudinally through the course of disease. The collaborating institutions used their own protocols to collect whole blood in K2EDTA tubes. For TCRbeta analysis, collaborators shipped samples in one of three forms: frozen whole blood, isolated PBMCs, or DNA extracted from either of those sample types. What the study reported, not specific to this receptor: The quantity of clinical and demographic metadata differed by source and by participant and was supplied without curation.

A remark on this clone: Its specific antigen is unknown. Base qualities are not provided; no much larger clone lies one nucleotide away.

TCRbeta CDR3 regions were amplified from genomic DNA using the immunoSEQ Assay, a bias-controlled multiplex PCR. On the authors' methods: The number of nucleated cells in each sample was estimated by amplification of reference gene primers within the assay. Sequence reads were collapsed and filtered to measure the absolute abundance of every unique TCRbeta CDR3 rearrangement. For each sample, productive Simpson clonality was calculated by taking the square root of Simpson's diversity index across productive rearrangements. Sourced from immuneACCESS, this table was stored by TCRdb with only in-frame sequences that have V and J called. A share of the clones is absent; for the studies checked, an unresolved V gene accounts for under half, and the remainder has no known explanation. V, J and clone size were drawn from that table, and D and trimming were deduced from the DNA. This sample comprises 200,000 to 250,000 clones, approximately 85% of them detected only once. The ten most abundant clones make up approximately 5.6% of the sample.

Sequenced material: peripheral blood. This clonotype originated in a woman between 65 and 79 years old with COVID-19, enrolled during active disease.

Here is the DNA: TGCAGCGCTAAGGCGGGAACGAACACCGGGGAGCTGTTTTTT. It encodes CSAKAGTNTGELFF. The chain joins TRBV29-1 to TRBJ2-2, with TRBD2 tentatively as D gene (6 bases match). CDR1 SQVTM and CDR2 ANQGSEA are derived from the germline V gene. Trimming takes 7 bases from V and 0 bases from J, and the germline ends sit 12 bases apart. Taken from cysteine to phenylalanine, the CDR3 has 14 residues. Only CDR3 DNA remains: 42 bases, in frame from the first base.